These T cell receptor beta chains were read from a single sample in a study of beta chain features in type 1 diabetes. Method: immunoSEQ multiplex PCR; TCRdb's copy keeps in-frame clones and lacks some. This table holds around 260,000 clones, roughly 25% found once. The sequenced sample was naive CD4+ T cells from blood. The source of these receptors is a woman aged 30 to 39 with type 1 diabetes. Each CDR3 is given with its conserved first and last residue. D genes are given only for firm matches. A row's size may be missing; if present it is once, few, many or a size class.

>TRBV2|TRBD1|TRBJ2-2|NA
TGTGCCAGCAGTCAAGGGACAGGGCTTCTATTCTACCCCGGGGAGCTGTTTTTT
CASSQGTGLLFYPGELFF
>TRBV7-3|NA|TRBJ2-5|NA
TGTGCCAGCAGCTTCGGGGGAGAGACCCAGTACTTC
CASSFGGETQYF
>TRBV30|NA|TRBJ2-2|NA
TGTGCCTGGAGTGTACCAGGAGGGTCGAACACCGGGGAGCTGTTTTTT
CAWSVPGGSNTGELFF
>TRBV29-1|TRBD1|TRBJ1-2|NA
TGCAGCGCGCGGACAGGGGAGGATGGCTACACCTTC
CSARTGEDGYTF
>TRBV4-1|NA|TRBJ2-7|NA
TGCGCCAGCAGCCAACTCCGGACAGCCTACGAGCAGTACTTC
CASSQLRTAYEQYF
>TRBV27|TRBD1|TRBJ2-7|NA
TGTGCCAGCAGTTCCTATCCACTTCGACAGGGGAAGCAGTACTTC
CASSSYPLRQGKQYF
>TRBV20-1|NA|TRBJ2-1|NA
TGCAGTGCTACCAGGGGCAATGAGCAGTTCTTC
CSATRGNEQFF
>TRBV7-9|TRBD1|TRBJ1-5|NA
TGTGCCAGCAGCTTAGGGACAGGGGGCCGCCAGCCCCAGCATTTT
CASSLGTGGRQPQHF
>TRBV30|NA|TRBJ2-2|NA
TGTGCCTGGAGTGCGGGGAAGAACACCGGGGAGCTGTTTTTT
CAWSAGKNTGELFF
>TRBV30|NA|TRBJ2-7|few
TGTGCCTGGGCGACACACTCCTACGAGCAGTACTTC
CAWATHSYEQYF
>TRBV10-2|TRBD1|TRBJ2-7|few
TGCGCCAGCAGTTCGACAGGGGACTACGAGCAGTACTTC
CASSSTGDYEQYF
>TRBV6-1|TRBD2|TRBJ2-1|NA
TGTGCCAGCAGTGTAAGCGGGAGAGAGTACAATGAGCAGTTCTTC
CASSVSGREYNEQFF
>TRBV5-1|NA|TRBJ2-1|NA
TGCGCCAGCAGCTTGGACCGAGGGAATGAGCAGTTCTTC
CASSLDRGNEQFF
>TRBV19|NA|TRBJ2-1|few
TGTGCCAGTATTAGGGGGAGCGGCGGAGAGCAGTTCTTC
CASIRGSGGEQFF
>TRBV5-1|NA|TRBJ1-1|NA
TGCGCCAGCAGCCCCGTCCTCAACACTGAAGCTTTCTTT
CASSPVLNTEAFF
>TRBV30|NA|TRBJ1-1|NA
TGTGCCTGGAGACTGACAGTTATGAACACTGAAGCTTTCTTT
CAWRLTVMNTEAFF
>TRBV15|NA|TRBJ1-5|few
TGTGCCACCAGCAGAGATCGTTTGGGGAGGGAGAGATTTCAGCCCCAGCATTTT
CATSRDRLGRERFQPQHF
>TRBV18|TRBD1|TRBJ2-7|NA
TGTGCCAGCTCAAGGACAGGGGGATTCGAGCAGTACTTC
CASSRTGGFEQYF
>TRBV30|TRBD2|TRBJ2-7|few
TGTGCCTGGAGTGGCTTGGGGACTAGGGCGTCCTACGAGCAGTACTTC
CAWSGLGTRASYEQYF
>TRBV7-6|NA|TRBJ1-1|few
TGTGCCAGCAGCTTAGCCCCCCGGGGGGACACTGAAGCTTTCTTT
CASSLAPRGDTEAFF
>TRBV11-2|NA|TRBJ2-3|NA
TGTGCCAGCAGCTTAGGACTCGGCACAGATACGCAGTATTTT
CASSLGLGTDTQYF
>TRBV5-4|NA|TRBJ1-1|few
TGTGCCAGCAGCAGCGGCGTCCAGACTTTTGAAGCTTTCTTT
CASSSGVQTFEAFF
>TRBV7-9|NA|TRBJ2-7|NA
TGTGCCAGCAGCTTAGACAGTATCCACGAGCAGTACTTC
CASSLDSIHEQYF
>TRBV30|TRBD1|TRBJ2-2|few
TGTGCCTGGACCTTCTTGGACAGGGCGGCCGGGGAGCTGTTTTTT
CAWTFLDRAAGELFF
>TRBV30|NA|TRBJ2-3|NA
TGTGCCTGGAGTGTACTCGGGGGAGATACGCAGTATTTT
CAWSVLGGDTQYF
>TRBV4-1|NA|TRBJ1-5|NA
TGCGCCAGCAGCCAAGATACAGGGCAGCCCCAGCATTTT
CASSQDTGQPQHF
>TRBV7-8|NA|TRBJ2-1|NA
TGTGCCAGCAGCCAGGTATACAATGAGCAGTTCTTC
CASSQVYNEQFF
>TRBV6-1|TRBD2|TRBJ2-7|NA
TGTGCCAGCAGTGAACCGGGACTAGCGATCTACGAGCAGTACTTC
CASSEPGLAIYEQYF
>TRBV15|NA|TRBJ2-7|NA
TGTGCCACCAGCAGAGATCCTGGGGCAGTCTACGAGCAGTACTTC
CATSRDPGAVYEQYF
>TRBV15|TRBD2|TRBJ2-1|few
TGTGCCACCAGCAGAGGGTCTAGCGGGAGGTACGATGAGCAGTTCTTC
CATSRGSSGRYDEQFF
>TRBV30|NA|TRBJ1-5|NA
TGTGCCTGGAGCGAGGACAGAGATCAGCCCCAGCATTTT
CAWSEDRDQPQHF
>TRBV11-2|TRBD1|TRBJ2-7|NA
TGTGCCAGCAGCCCAAGGACAGGGGATACCGAGCAGTACTTC
CASSPRTGDTEQYF